This T cell receptor beta chain was found in a study of T cells in Graves' hyperthyroidism and ophthalmopathy. Patients were excluded for uncontrolled infection, other autoimmune disease, pregnancy or lactation. This clonotype was recorded a few times. Its matching antigen is unknown. What was amplified from RNA transcripts were TCR beta CDR3 regions. RT-PCR in the first round (using the HTBI primer set) targeted the TCR CDR3. TCRdb re-derived calls from the multiplex PCR reads in MiXCR, one entry per CDR3 protein. Of some 350,000 distinct CDR3 sequences detected, approximately 25% appear once; the ten largest clones hold about 70%. Study observations and caveats: The model predicted ophthalmopathy a median roughly 6.3 months before onset. In blood, most of the thyroid clonotypes expanded above 0.001 were also present.

The sample was blood. This sequence was found in a man in his fifties or sixties with Graves' hyperthyroidism.

The CDR3 here is CASSSSTVVNTEAFF. CDR3 nucleotides: TGTGCCAGCAGCTCATCGACGGTAGTCAACACTGAAGCTTTCTTT. The chain links TRBV11-3 to TRBJ1-1; no reliable D call. Between the trimmed V and J ends, which lost 4 bases and 2 bases, there was a span of 14 bases. The CDR3 contains 15 residues. The germline V gene has CDR1 SGHNT and CDR2 YENEEA.